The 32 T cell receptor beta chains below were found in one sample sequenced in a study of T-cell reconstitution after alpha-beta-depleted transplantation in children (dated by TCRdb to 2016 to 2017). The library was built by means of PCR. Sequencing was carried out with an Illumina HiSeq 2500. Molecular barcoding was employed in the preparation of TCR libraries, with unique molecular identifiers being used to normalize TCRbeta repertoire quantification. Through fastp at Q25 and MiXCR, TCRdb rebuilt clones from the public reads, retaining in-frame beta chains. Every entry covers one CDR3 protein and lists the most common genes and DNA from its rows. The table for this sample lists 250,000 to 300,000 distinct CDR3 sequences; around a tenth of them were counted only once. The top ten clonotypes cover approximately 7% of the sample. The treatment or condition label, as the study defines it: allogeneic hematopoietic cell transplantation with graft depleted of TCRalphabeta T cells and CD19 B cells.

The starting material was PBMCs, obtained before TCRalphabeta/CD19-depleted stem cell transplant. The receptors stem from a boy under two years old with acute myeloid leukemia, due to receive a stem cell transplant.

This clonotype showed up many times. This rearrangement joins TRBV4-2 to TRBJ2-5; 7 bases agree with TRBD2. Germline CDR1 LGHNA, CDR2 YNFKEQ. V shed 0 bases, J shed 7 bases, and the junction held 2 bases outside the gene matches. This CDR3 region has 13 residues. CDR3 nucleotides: TGTGCCAGCAGCCAAGATACGGGAGGGACCCAGTACTTC. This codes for CASSQDTGGTQYF.

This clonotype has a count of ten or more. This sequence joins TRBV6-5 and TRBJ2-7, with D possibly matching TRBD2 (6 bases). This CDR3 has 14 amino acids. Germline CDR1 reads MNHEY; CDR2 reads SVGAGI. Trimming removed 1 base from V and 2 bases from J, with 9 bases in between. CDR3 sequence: CASSYLGGAYEQYF. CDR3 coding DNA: TGTGCCAGCAGTTACTTGGGGGGAGCCTACGAGCAGTACTTC.

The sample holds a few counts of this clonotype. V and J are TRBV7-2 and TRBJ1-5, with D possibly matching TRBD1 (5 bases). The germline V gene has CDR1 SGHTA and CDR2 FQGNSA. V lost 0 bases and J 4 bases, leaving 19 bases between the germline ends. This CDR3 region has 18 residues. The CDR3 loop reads CASSLAGRVKGRNQPQHF. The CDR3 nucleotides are TGTGCCAGCAGCTTAGCAGGCAGGGTAAAGGGGCGTAATCAGCCCCAGCATTTT.

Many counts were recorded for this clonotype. The CDR3 DNA sequence: TGCGCCAGCAGCTTGGCCGGGACAGGGAATGAGCAGTTCTTC. Protein sequence: CASSLAGTGNEQFF. The gene calls are TRBV5-1 and TRBJ2-1, with 9 bases matching TRBD1. The length of the CDR3 is 14 residues. Trimming removed 0 bases from V and 7 bases from J; junction bases left unmatched: 2. The germline gives CDR1 SGHRS, CDR2 YFSETQ. The full variable domain, its missing parts supplied by reference TRBV5-1 and TRBJ2-1, is KAGVTQTPRYLIKTRGQQVTLSCSPISGHRSVSWYQQTPGQGLQFLFEYFSETQRNKGNFPGRFSGRQFSNSRSEMNVSTLELGDSALYLCASSLAGTGNEQFFGPGTRLTVL.

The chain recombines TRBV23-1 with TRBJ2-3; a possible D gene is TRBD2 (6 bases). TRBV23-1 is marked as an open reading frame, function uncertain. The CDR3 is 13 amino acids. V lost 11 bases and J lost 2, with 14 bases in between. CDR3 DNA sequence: TGCGCCTCGAGCGGGTCCCTCACAGATACGCAGTATTTT. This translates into CASSGSLTDTQYF.

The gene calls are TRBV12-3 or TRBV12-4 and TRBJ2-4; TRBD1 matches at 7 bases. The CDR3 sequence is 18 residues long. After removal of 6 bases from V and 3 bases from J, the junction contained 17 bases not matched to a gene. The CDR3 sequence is CASRPTGKGLVSKNIQYF. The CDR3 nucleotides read TGTGCCAGCAGACCGACAGGGAAGGGGCTCGTTAGCAAAAACATTCAGTACTTC.

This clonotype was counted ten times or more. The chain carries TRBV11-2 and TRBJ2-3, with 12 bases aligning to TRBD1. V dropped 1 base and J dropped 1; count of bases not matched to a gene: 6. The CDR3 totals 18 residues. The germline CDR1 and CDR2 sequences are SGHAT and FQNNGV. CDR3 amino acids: CASSLVWGTGGGTDTQYF. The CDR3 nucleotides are TGTGCCAGCAGCTTAGTTTGGGGGACAGGGGGCGGCACAGATACGCAGTATTTT.

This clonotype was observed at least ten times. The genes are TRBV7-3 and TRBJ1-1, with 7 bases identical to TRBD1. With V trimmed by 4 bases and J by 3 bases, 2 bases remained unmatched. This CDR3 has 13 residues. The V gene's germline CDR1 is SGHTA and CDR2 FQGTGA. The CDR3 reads CASSSQGDTEAFF. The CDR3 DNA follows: TGTGCCAGCAGCTCTCAGGGGGACACTGAAGCTTTCTTT.

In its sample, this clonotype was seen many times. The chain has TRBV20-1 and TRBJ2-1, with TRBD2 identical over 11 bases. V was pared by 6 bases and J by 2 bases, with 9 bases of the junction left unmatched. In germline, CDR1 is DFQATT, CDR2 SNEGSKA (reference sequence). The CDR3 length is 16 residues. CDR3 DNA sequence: TGCAGTGCATGGGTTACTAGCGGGGGTACCTACAATGAGCAGTTCTTC. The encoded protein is CSAWVTSGGTYNEQFF.

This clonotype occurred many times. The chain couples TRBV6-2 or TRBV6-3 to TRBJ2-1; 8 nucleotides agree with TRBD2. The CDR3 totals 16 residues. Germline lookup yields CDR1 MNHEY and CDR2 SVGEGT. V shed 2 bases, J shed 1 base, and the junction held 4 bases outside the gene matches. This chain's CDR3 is CASSYPTSGSYNEQFF. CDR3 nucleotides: TGTGCCAGCAGTTACCCTACTAGCGGATCCTACAATGAGCAGTTCTTC.

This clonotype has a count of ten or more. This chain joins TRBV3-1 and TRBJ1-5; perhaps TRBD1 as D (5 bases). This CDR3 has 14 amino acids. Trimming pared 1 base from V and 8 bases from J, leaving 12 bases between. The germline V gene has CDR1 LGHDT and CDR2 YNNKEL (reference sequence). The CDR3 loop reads CASSQAGTFEPQHF. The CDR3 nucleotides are TGTGCCAGCAGCCAAGCGGGGACTTTTGAGCCCCAGCATTTT.

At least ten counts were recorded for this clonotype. The CDR3 sequence: CSVGDRGRVIPYEQYF. CDR3 nucleotide sequence: TGCAGCGTCGGGGACAGGGGGCGCGTGATCCCCTACGAGCAGTACTTC. The chain has TRBV29-1 and TRBJ2-7; 12 nucleotides agree with TRBD1. V was pared by 6 bases and J by 2 bases, with 11 bases of the junction left unmatched. CDR1 is SQVTM and CDR2 is ANQGSEA in the germline V gene. This CDR3 is 16 amino acids long.

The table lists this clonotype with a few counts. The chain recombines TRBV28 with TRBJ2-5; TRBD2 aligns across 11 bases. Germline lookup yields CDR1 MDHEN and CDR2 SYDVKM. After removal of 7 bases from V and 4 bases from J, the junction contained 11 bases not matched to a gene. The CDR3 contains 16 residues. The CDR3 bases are TGTGCCAGCACCATACGACTAGCGGGGCCTGGAGAGACCCAGTACTTC. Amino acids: CASTIRLAGPGETQYF.

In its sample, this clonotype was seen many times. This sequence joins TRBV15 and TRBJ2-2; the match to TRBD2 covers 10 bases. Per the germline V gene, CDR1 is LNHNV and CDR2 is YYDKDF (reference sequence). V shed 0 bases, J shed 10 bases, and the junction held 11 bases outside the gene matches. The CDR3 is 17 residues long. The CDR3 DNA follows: TGTGCCACCAGCAGAGATCTTCGGTCTAGCGGGAGTTTGGAGCTGTTTTTT. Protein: CATSRDLRSSGSLELFF.

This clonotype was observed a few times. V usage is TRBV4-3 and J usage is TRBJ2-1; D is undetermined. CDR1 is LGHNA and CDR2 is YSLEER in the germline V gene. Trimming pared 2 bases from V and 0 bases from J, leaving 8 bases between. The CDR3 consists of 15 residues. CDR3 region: CASSQIAFSYNEQFF. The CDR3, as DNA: TGCGCCAGCAGCCAAATAGCTTTCTCCTACAATGAGCAGTTCTTC.

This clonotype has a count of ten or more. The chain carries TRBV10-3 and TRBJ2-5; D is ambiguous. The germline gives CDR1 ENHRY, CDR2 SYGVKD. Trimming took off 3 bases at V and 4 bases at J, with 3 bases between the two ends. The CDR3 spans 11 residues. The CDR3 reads CAISDRETQYF. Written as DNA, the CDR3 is TGTGCCATCAGTGACCGAGAGACCCAGTACTTC.

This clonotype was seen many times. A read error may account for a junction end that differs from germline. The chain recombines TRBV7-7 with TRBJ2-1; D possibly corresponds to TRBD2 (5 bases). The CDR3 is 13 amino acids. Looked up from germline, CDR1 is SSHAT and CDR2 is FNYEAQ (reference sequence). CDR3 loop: CASSLTKYNEQFF. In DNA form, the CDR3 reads TGTGCTAGCAGCTTGACTAAGTACAATGAGCAGTTCTTC.

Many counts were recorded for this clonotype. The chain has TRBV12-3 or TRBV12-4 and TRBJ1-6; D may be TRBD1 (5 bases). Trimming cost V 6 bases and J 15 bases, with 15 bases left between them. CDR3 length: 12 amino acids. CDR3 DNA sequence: TGTGCCAGCAGCTTGGACCGGGGGAACCTCCACTTT. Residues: CASSLDRGNLHF.

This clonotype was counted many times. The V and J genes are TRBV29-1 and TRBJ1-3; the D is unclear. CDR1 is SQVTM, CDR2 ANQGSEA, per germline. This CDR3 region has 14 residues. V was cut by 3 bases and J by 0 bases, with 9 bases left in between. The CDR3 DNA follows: TGCAGCGTTGAGCAACAGAACTCTGGAAACACCATATATTTT. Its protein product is CSVEQQNSGNTIYF.

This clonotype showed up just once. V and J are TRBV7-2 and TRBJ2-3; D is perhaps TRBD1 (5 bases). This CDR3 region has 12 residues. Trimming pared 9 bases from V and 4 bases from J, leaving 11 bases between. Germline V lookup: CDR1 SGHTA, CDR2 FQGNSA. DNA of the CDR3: TGTGCCAGTGGGTGGGGCGCAGATACGCAGTATTTT. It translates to CASGWGADTQYF.

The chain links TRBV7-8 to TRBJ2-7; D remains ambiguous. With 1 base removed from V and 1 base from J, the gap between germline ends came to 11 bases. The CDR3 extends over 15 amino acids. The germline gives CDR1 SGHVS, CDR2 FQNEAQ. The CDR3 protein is CASSLVGRLSYEQYF. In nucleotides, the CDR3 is TGTGCCAGCAGCTTAGTTGGACGGTTGTCCTACGAGCAGTACTTC. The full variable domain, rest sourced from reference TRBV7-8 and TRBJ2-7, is GAGVSQSPRYKVAKRGQDVALRCDPISGHVSLFWYQQALGQGPEFLTYFQNEAQLDKSGLPSDRFFAERPEGSVSTLKIQRTQQEDSAVYLCASSLVGRLSYEQYFGPGTRLTVT.

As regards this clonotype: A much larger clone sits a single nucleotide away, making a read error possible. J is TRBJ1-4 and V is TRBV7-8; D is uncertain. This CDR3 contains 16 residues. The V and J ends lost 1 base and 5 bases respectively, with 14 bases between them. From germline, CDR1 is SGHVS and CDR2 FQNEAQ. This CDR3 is CASSLEGFKRNEKLFF. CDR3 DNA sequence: TGTGCCAGCAGCTTAGAGGGATTCAAGCGCAATGAAAAACTGTTTTTT.

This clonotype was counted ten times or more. CDR3 DNA: TGTGCCAGCAGCGCAGGACTAGCGAGCACAGATACGCAGTATTTT. Residues: CASSAGLASTDTQYF. The chain uses TRBV7-8 and TRBJ2-3, with 9 positions matching TRBD2. Germline V gives CDR1 SGHVS, CDR2 FQNEAQ. V trimming: 5 bases; J trimming: 0 bases; junction bases outside the gene matches: 3. CDR3 length: 15 amino acids.

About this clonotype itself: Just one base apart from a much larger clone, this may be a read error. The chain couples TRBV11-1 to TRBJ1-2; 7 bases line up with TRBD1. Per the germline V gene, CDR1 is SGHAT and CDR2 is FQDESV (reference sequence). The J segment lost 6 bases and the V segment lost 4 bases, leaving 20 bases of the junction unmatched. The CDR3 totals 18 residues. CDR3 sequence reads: CASSYGSPTGSRNNGYTF. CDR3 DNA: TGTGCCAGCAGCTATGGATCCCCGACAGGGTCGAGGAACAATGGCTACACCTTC. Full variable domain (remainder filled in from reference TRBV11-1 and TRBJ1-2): EAEVAQSPRYKITEKSQAVAFWCDPISGHATLYWYRQILGQGPELLVQFQDESVVDDSQLPKDRFSAERLKGVDSTLKIQPAELGDSAMYLCASSYGSPTGSRNNGYTFGSGTRLTVV.

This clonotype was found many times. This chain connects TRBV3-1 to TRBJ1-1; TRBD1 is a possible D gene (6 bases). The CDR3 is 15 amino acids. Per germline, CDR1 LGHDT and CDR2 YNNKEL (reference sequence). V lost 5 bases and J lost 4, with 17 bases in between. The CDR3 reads CASSYNRAFGTEAFF. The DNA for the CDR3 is TGTGCCAGCAGCTACAACAGGGCTTTCGGCACTGAAGCTTTCTTT.

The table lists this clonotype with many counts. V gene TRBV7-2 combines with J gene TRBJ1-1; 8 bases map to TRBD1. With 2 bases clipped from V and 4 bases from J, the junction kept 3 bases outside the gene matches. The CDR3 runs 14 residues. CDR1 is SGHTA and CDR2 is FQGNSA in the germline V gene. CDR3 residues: CASSLQGAGTEAFF. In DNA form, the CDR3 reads TGTGCCAGCAGCTTACAGGGGGCGGGCACTGAAGCTTTCTTT.

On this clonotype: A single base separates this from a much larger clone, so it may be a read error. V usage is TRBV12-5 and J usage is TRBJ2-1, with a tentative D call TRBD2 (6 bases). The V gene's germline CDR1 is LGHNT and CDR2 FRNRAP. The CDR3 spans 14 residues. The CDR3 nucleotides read TGTGCTAGTGGGCCCCGCGGGATTTACAATGTGCAGTTCTTC. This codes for CASGPRGIYNVQFF.

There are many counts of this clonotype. Here the CDR3 DNA reads TGTGCCAGCAGCCGACTAGTAAACATTCAGTACTTC. Protein product: CASSRLVNIQYF. V gene TRBV5-5 combines with J gene TRBJ2-4; weak D call: TRBD2 (6 bases). V was trimmed by 4 bases and J by 6 bases, leaving 8 bases between them. CDR3 size: 12 residues. Germline CDR1 reads SGHKS; CDR2 reads YYEKEE (reference sequence).

The CDR3 DNA sequence: TGCGCCAGCAGCCAGGCACTAGCGGGAGGGAGAGATACGCAGTATTTT. Translated: CASSQALAGGRDTQYF. The J gene is TRBJ2-3, the V gene TRBV4-1; 13 positions match TRBD2. V gave up 3 bases and J gave up 5 bases; unmatched junction bases: 5. Germline V gene data show CDR1 as MGHRA and CDR2 as YSYEKL. The CDR3 has 16 amino acids.

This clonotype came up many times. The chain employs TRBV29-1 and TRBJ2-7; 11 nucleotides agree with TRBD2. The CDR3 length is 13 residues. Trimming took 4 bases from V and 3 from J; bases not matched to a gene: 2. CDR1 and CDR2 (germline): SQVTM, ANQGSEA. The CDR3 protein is CSVVAGGLYEQYF. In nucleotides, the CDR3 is TGCAGCGTTGTAGCGGGAGGGCTCTACGAGCAGTACTTC.

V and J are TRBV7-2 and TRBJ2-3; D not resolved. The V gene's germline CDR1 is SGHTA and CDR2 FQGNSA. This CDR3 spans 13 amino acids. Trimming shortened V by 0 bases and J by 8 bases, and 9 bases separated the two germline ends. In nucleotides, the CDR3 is TGTGCCAGCAGCTTAGCCCCATCCGGTACGCAGTATTTT. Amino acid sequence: CASSLAPSGTQYF.

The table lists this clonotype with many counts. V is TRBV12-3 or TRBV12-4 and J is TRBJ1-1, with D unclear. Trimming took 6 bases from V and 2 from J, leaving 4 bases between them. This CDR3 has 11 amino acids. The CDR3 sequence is CASRINTEAFF. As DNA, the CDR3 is TGTGCCAGCAGAATCAACACTGAAGCTTTCTTT.